A single sample gave rise to the 9 T cell receptor beta chains below, sequenced in a study of post-analysis software for immune sequencing data. Overall study findings and caveats: Roughly 5 TRBV segments, TRBV5-6, TRBV5-1 and TRBV20-1 among them, were found more frequent in patients than controls.

The TCR beta cDNA libraries carried unique molecular identifiers. Each CDR3 protein gets one entry after TCRdb re-called the PCR reads with MiXCR. This table holds more than 500,000 distinct CDR3 sequences, 34% found once. These receptors' antigens are unknown. The specimen was blood. These receptors came from a girl under 18 with multiple sclerosis.

This clonotype has a handful of counts. The chain has TRBV7-3 and TRBJ2-2, with TRBD1 matching over 10 bases. Germline CDR1 reads SGHTA; CDR2 reads FQGTGA. This CDR3 has 18 amino acids. With 1 base clipped from V and 3 bases from J, the junction kept 8 bases outside the gene matches. DNA for the CDR3: TGTGCCAGCAGCTTAAAGGCCGGGACAGGGGCCTACACCGGGGAGCTGTTTTTT. Protein sequence: CASSLKAGTGAYTGELFF.

This clonotype was seen only a few times. The rearrangement links TRBV3-1 to TRBJ2-7; 8 bases line up with TRBD1. This CDR3 region has 15 residues. J gave up 2 bases and V 2 bases, and 5 bases lay outside the gene matches. Per germline, CDR1 LGHDT and CDR2 YNNKEL (reference sequence). The CDR3, as DNA: TGTGCCAGCAGCCAACGGACAGGGTTGACCTACGAGCAGTACTTC. Amino acids: CASSQRTGLTYEQYF.

This clonotype was recorded a few times. The chain combines TRBV3-1 with TRBJ2-5; unclear D gene. Between the trimmed V and J ends, which lost 3 bases and 1 base, there was a span of 12 bases. The germline CDR1 and CDR2 sequences are LGHDT and YNNKEL (reference sequence). The CDR3 covers 15 residues. CDR3 sequence (DNA): TGTGCCAGCAGCCAGGGTAGATGGGTCCAAGAGACCCAGTACTTC. Its translation is CASSQGRWVQETQYF.

The V call is TRBV6-1, the J call TRBJ1-2; 7 bases map to TRBD1. The CDR3 consists of 17 residues. J lost 1 base, V lost 9 bases, and 17 bases had no gene match. Germline V lookup: CDR1 MNHNS, CDR2 SASEGT. The CDR3 bases are TGTGCCAGTACACCGAGAAGTGGGGACAGAAGTAACTATGGCTACACCTTC. Its translation: CASTPRSGDRSNYGYTF.

V usage is TRBV28 and J usage is TRBJ1-4, with 9 positions matching TRBD1. Trimming removed 5 bases from V and 5 bases from J; junction bases left unmatched: 6. Germline values: CDR1 MDHEN, CDR2 SYDVKM. This CDR3 contains 15 residues. CDR3: CASSPRTGENEKLFF. DNA for the CDR3: TGTGCCAGCAGTCCCCGGACAGGGGAAAATGAAAAACTGTTTTTT. Variable domain in full (rest from reference TRBV28 and TRBJ1-4): DVKVTQSSRYLVKRTGEKVFLECVQDMDHENMFWYRQDPGLGLRLIYFSYDVKMKEKGDIPEGYSVSREKKERFSLILESASTNQTSMYLCASSPRTGENEKLFFGSGTQLSVL.

This clonotype showed up just a few times. The chain links TRBV6-6 to TRBJ2-1; D unclear. V was clipped by 7 bases and J by 1 base, with 14 bases between them. This CDR3 contains 15 residues. Germline CDR1 and CDR2: MNHNY and SVGAGI (reference sequence). The CDR3 nucleotides read TGTGCCAGCATGGGCAGCTCTTGGTCCTACAATGAGCAGTTCTTC. This sequence encodes CASMGSSWSYNEQFF.

This clonotype has more than one count but fewer than ten. The chain joins TRBV7-8 to TRBJ2-5, with 9 bases that match TRBD2. The CDR3 has 16 residues. V dropped 1 base and J dropped 3; count of bases not matched to a gene: 6. Germline V gene sequence: CDR1 SGHVS, CDR2 FQNEAQ. CDR3 protein: CASSLGSGGQEETQYF. CDR3 coding DNA: TGTGCCAGCAGCTTAGGGAGCGGGGGGCAAGAAGAGACCCAGTACTTC. Together with reference TRBV7-8 and TRBJ2-5, the CDR3 gives the full variable domain: GAGVSQSPRYKVAKRGQDVALRCDPISGHVSLFWYQQALGQGPEFLTYFQNEAQLDKSGLPSDRFFAERPEGSVSTLKIQRTQQEDSAVYLCASSLGSGGQEETQYFGPGTRLLVL.

There are a few counts of this clonotype. J is TRBJ2-4 and V is TRBV10-3, with 14 positions matching TRBD2. The V and J ends lost 3 bases and 5 bases, in that order; junction bases with no gene match: 6. From germline, CDR1 is ENHRY and CDR2 SYGVKD. This CDR3 spans 17 amino acids. The CDR3 loop reads CAISDGLAGGEENIQYF. In DNA form, the CDR3 reads TGTGCCATCAGTGACGGACTAGCGGGGGGAGAGGAAAACATTCAGTACTTC.

The sample holds a few counts of this clonotype. The J gene is TRBJ2-3, the V gene TRBV9, with 8 bases lining up with TRBD2. Germline lookup yields CDR1 SGDLS and CDR2 YYNGEE. The CDR3 length is 16 residues. The ends lost 0 bases at V and 2 bases at J; junction bases unmatched: 5. CDR3 amino acids: CASSVDPLAVTDTQYF. In DNA form, the CDR3 reads TGTGCCAGCAGCGTAGACCCACTAGCGGTCACAGATACGCAGTATTTT.